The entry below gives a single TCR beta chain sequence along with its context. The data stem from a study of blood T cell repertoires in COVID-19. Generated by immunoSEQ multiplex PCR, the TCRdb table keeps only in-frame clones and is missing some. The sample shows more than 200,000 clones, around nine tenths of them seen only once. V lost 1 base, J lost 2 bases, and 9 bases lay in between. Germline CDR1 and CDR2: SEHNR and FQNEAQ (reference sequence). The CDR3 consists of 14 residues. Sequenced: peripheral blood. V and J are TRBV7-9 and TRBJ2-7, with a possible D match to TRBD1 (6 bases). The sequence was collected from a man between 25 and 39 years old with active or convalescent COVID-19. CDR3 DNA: TGTGCCAGCAGCTTAGTCGGACAGACCTACGAGCAGTACTTC. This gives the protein CASSLVGQTYEQYF.